The next 30 T cell receptor beta chains were all read from a single sample in a study of T cell responses to AZD1222 COVID-19 vaccine (dated by TCRdb to the early 2020s). The time point label here, explained by the study, means: about 28 days (+/-7) after the second vaccine dose. To prepare the library, the immunoSEQ multiplex PCR assay was applied. TCRdb took this table from immuneACCESS and kept in-frame rearrangements with V and J called. Such tables lack part of the clones; where checked against another copy, unresolved V genes explain under half of the gap, and the rest is unexplained. The sample includes some 86,000 clones, with about nine tenths observed a single time. 5.4% of the sample lies in the top ten. This specimen was peripheral blood, taken 28 days after the second AZD1222 dose. The receptors stem from an adult who received the AZD1222 COVID-19 vaccine.

CDR3 sequence reads: CASRQDSGLYNEQFF. CDR3 sequence (DNA): TGTGCCAGCAGACAGGACAGTGGGCTTTACAATGAGCAGTTCTTC. The chain has TRBV7-9 and TRBJ2-1; TRBD1 is a possible D gene (6 bases). Trimming stripped 6 bases from V and 4 bases from J, with 16 bases between. CDR3 length: 15 amino acids. Germline lookup yields CDR1 SEHNR and CDR2 FQNEAQ (reference sequence).

The chain is built from TRBV28 and TRBJ1-6; D gene unclear. The CDR3 sequence is 16 residues long. Germline CDR1 is MDHEN and CDR2 is SYDVKM. V lost 7 bases and J lost 10, with 23 bases in between. The CDR3 DNA reads as TGTGCCAGCACCCCGACACGAAGGGATGTTGGGTCACCCCTCCACTTT. Its translation: CASTPTRRDVGSPLHF.

The chain employs TRBV9 and TRBJ1-6; no clear D gene. V was cut by 4 bases and J by 7 bases, with 15 bases left in between. This CDR3 contains 15 residues. The germline CDR1 and CDR2 sequences are SGDLS and YYNGEE. The CDR3 nucleotides are TGTGCCAGCAGCCAAGGGCCTTTAAGCAATTCACCCCTCCACTTT. Protein: CASSQGPLSNSPLHF.

This clone was seen only a few times. The chain employs TRBV2 and TRBJ1-3; D is undetermined. Germline CDR1 is SNHLY and CDR2 is FYNNEI. Between the trimmed V and J ends, which lost 5 bases and 0 bases, there was a span of 8 bases. This CDR3 is built from 14 residues. CDR3: CASSTVRSGNTIYF. CDR3 coding DNA: TGTGCCAGCAGTACAGTCCGCTCTGGAAACACCATATATTTT.

V usage is TRBV12-3 or TRBV12-4 and J usage is TRBJ2-1, with D unclear. V lost 6 bases and J 8 bases, leaving 8 bases between the germline ends. The CDR3 is 11 residues long. CDR3 amino acids: CASSPFDEQFF. DNA for the CDR3: TGTGCCAGCAGCCCCTTCGATGAGCAGTTCTTC.

J is TRBJ1-1 and V is TRBV6-2 or TRBV6-3; the D gene is possibly TRBD1 (6 bases). Germline V lookup: CDR1 MNHEY, CDR2 SVGEGT. V was cut by 4 bases and J by 0 bases, with 18 bases left in between. The CDR3 spans 17 residues. CDR3 protein: CASSWGNRVGMNTEAFF. DNA of the CDR3: TGTGCCAGCAGTTGGGGCAACAGGGTGGGTATGAACACTGAAGCTTTCTTT.

Only one count was recorded for this clone. The V gene is TRBV7-8, the J gene TRBJ1-6; TRBD1 aligns across 8 bases. V shed 5 bases and J 0 bases; nucleotides not matched to a gene: 9. CDR1 and CDR2 from the germline V gene are SGHVS and FQNEAQ. The CDR3 runs 18 residues. The CDR3 coding sequence is TGTGCCAGCAGCCGAGACGGACAGGGTACCTCCTATAATTCACCCCTCCACTTT. Translated: CASSRDGQGTSYNSPLHF.

J is TRBJ2-7 and V is TRBV6-1; 12 nucleotides align to TRBD1. Germline V lookup: CDR1 MNHNS, CDR2 SASEGT. J lost 6 bases, V lost 0 bases, and 6 bases had no gene match. The CDR3 is 16 amino acids. The CDR3 DNA follows: TGTGCCAGCAGTGAAGCTGGGGACAGGGGGCGCTTCGAGCAGTACTTC. This sequence encodes CASSEAGDRGRFEQYF.

The J gene is TRBJ1-2, the V gene TRBV7-2; D is uncertain. V was clipped by 5 bases and J by 4 bases, with 11 bases between them. This CDR3 has 13 amino acids. CDR1 and CDR2 from the germline V gene are SGHTA and FQGNSA. The CDR3 is CASSPTEIYGYTF. The CDR3 DNA reads TGTGCCAGCAGCCCTACAGAGATCTATGGCTACACCTTC.

This clone was counted once. The J gene is TRBJ1-1, the V gene TRBV3-1 (or the pseudogene TRBV3-2); D not resolved. This CDR3 is built from 13 residues. Per germline, CDR1 LGHDT and CDR2 YNNKEL (reference sequence). V dropped 2 bases and J dropped 1 base, with 5 bases sitting between them. DNA for the CDR3: TGTGCCAGCAGCCAAAGGTCGAACACTGAAGCTTTCTTT. Its translation: CASSQRSNTEAFF.

This clone came up once. CDR3 sequence reads: CASSLAAPDLTRGYTF. The CDR3 DNA sequence: TGTGCCAGCAGCTTAGCCGCGCCAGATCTAACAAGAGGCTACACCTTC. The V call is TRBV7-8, the J call TRBJ1-2, with unresolved D. Looked up from germline, CDR1 is SGHVS and CDR2 is FQNEAQ. Trimming left V 0 bases short and J 8 bases short, with 19 bases between. There are 16 residues in the CDR3.

The V and J genes are TRBV5-4 and TRBJ1-4; D remains ambiguous. V was cut by 0 bases and J by 5 bases, with 8 bases left in between. Germline assignment: CDR1 SGHNT and CDR2 YYREEE (reference sequence). The CDR3 runs to 14 residues. CDR3 coding DNA: TGTGCCAGCAGCTTGGCCGGTGACAATGAAAAACTGTTTTTT. Amino acids: CASSLAGDNEKLFF.

The chain employs TRBV27 and TRBJ2-7, with 7 bases lining up with TRBD1. Germline CDR1 MNHEY, CDR2 SMNVEV (reference sequence). CDR3 length: 15 residues. The V gene end was trimmed by 3 bases and the J gene end by 4 bases; junction bases not matched to a gene: 9. As DNA, the CDR3 is TGTGCCAGCAGTTTTGACAGGGCCCCACCTTACGAGCAGTACTTC. Translation: CASSFDRAPPYEQYF.

The chain combines TRBV11-3 with TRBJ2-2; D gene unclear. The germline V gene has CDR1 SGHNT and CDR2 YENEEA. Trimming left V 1 base short and J 7 bases short, with 7 bases between. The CDR3 is 13 amino acids. CDR3 sequence: CASSLAWGGELFF. The CDR3, as DNA: TGTGCCAGCAGCTTAGCGTGGGGCGGGGAGCTGTTTTTT.

The chain employs TRBV29-1 and TRBJ1-4; D is possibly TRBD1 (6 bases). The V gene's germline CDR1 is SQVTM and CDR2 ANQGSEA. The CDR3 is 14 amino acids. The V end was cut by 2 bases, the J end by 7 bases, with 14 bases between. The CDR3 DNA reads TGCAGCGTTGAATTTCGGGGGCGGGGTGAAAAACTGTTTTTT. This codes for CSVEFRGRGEKLFF.

The chain recombines TRBV2 with TRBJ1-2; possible D gene TRBD1, 5 bases. From germline, CDR1 is SNHLY and CDR2 FYNNEI. This CDR3 has 12 amino acids. Trimming cost V 6 bases and J 4 bases, with 9 bases left between them. This CDR3 is CASRADIYGYTF. The CDR3 DNA reads TGTGCCAGCAGGGCGGACATCTATGGCTACACCTTC.

This clone appeared once. This sequence joins TRBV4-3 and TRBJ2-1, with D possibly being TRBD1 or TRBD2 (5 bases each). The ends were cut back, 0 bases at V and 8 bases at J, with 17 bases in the middle. This CDR3 has 16 amino acids. Germline CDR1 is LGHNA and CDR2 is YSLEER. This CDR3 reads CASSQDSRRRGDEQFF. CDR3 nucleotide sequence: TGCGCCAGCAGCCAAGATTCCCGCCGTAGAGGGGATGAGCAGTTCTTC.

This rearrangement joins TRBV7-8 to TRBJ2-3; 12 nucleotides agree with TRBD2. Germline CDR1 reads SGHVS; CDR2 reads FQNEAQ. The CDR3 length is 15 residues. The trim removed 4 bases at V and 8 bases at J, leaving 7 bases unmatched. DNA of the CDR3: TGTGCCAGCAGCTGGACTAGCGGGGACAAGGGTACGCAGTATTTT. The encoded protein is CASSWTSGDKGTQYF.

The chain carries TRBV27 and TRBJ2-1; 7 bases are shared with TRBD1. CDR1 is MNHEY, CDR2 SMNVEV, per germline (reference sequence). J gave up 0 bases and V 0 bases, and 2 bases lay outside the gene matches. The CDR3 covers 16 residues. This chain's CDR3 is CASSLSGGLSYNEQFF. The CDR3 region has the DNA TGTGCCAGCAGTTTATCAGGGGGCCTCTCCTACAATGAGCAGTTCTTC.

The chain combines TRBV11-2 with TRBJ1-3; D gene unclear. Germline V gives CDR1 SGHAT, CDR2 FQNNGV. V was pared by 5 bases and J by 1 base, with 12 bases between. This CDR3 contains 15 residues. Here the CDR3 reads CASSLEPGSGNTIYF. The CDR3 DNA is TGTGCCAGCAGCCTTGAGCCGGGGTCTGGAAACACCATATATTTT.

This clone showed up just once. The chain uses TRBV5-1 and TRBJ2-2, with D possibly TRBD1 on 6 matching bases. This CDR3 comprises 14 residues. V lost 3 bases and J lost 7, with 13 bases in between. The germline CDR1 and CDR2 sequences are SGHRS and YFSETQ. CDR3 sequence reads: CASSSTQGIGELFF. The CDR3 DNA follows: TGCGCCAGCAGCTCAACACAGGGAATCGGGGAGCTGTTTTTT. Combining the CDR3 with reference TRBV5-1 and TRBJ2-2 gives the whole variable domain KAGVTQTPRYLIKTRGQQVTLSCSPISGHRSVSWYQQTPGQGLQFLFEYFSETQRNKGNFPGRFSGRQFSNSRSEMNVSTLELGDSALYLCASSSTQGIGELFFGEGSRLTVL.

This sequence joins TRBV7-2 and TRBJ2-6; D is unresolved. V was clipped by 5 bases and J by 0 bases, with 20 bases between them. This CDR3 is 19 amino acids long. Germline CDR1 and CDR2: SGHTA and FQGNSA. CDR3 in amino acids: CASSPQKPGLLSGANVLTF. In DNA, the CDR3 is TGTGCCAGCAGCCCCCAAAAACCGGGTCTTCTCTCTGGGGCCAACGTCCTGACTTTC.

This chain uses TRBV5-1 with TRBJ1-5; perhaps TRBD1 as D (5 bases). Trimming stripped 2 bases from V and 5 bases from J, with 14 bases between. In germline, CDR1 is SGHRS, CDR2 YFSETQ. The CDR3 is 15 residues long. CDR3 bases: TGCGCCAGCAGCTTAGACTCCGGAGGGGATCAGCCCCAGCATTTT. As protein: CASSLDSGGDQPQHF.

CDR3 loop: CASSPGQMNTEAFF. The CDR3 DNA is TGTGCCAGCAGTCCCGGGCAAATGAACACTGAAGCTTTCTTT. This rearrangement joins TRBV6-5 to TRBJ1-1; D gene uncertain. Germline V lookup: CDR1 MNHEY, CDR2 SVGAGI. Trimming shortened V by 5 bases and J by 0 bases, and 10 bases separated the two germline ends. The CDR3 runs 14 residues.

The genes are TRBV5-5 and TRBJ2-5; D is possibly TRBD1 or TRBD2 (5 bases each). This CDR3 contains 14 residues. Germline V gives CDR1 SGHKS, CDR2 YYEKEE (reference sequence). V lost 7 bases to trimming and J lost 1 base, with 14 bases between them. CDR3 protein: CASSNGGSQETQYF. The CDR3 region has the DNA TGTGCCAGCTCGAATGGGGGATCCCAAGAGACCCAGTACTTC.

This rearrangement joins TRBV5-5 to TRBJ2-1, with D perhaps TRBD2 (5 bases). The germline V and J ends were trimmed by 4 bases and 2 bases, with 13 bases remaining between them. Germline values: CDR1 SGHKS, CDR2 YYEKEE (reference sequence). There are 15 residues in the CDR3. The CDR3: CASSTNSGAYNEQFF. CDR3 coding DNA: TGTGCCAGCAGCACCAACTCCGGGGCCTACAATGAGCAGTTCTTC.

The chain recombines TRBV3-1 (or the pseudogene TRBV3-2) with TRBJ2-7; tentative D call: TRBD1 (6 bases). This CDR3 region has 15 residues. The V and J ends lost 4 bases and 2 bases respectively, with 15 bases between them. Germline V CDR1 and CDR2: LGHDT, YNNKEL (reference sequence). DNA of the CDR3: TGTGCCAGCAGCCCTGGGCAGCCAGGGGCCTACGAGCAGTACTTC. Its translation is CASSPGQPGAYEQYF.

The CDR3 bases are TGTGCCAGCAGCTTAGAGTGGGGGAACCTGAACACTGAAGCTTTCTTT. Encoded protein: CASSLEWGNLNTEAFF. The rearrangement uses TRBV11-2 and TRBJ1-1, with D tentatively TRBD1 (5 bases). The germline V and J ends were trimmed by 0 bases and 0 bases, with 11 bases remaining between them. Germline-derived CDR1 and CDR2 are SGHAT and FQNNGV. This CDR3 spans 16 amino acids.

The chain combines TRBV6-5 with TRBJ2-7, with unresolved D. Trimming removed 2 bases from V and 5 bases from J, with 4 bases in between. CDR1 and CDR2 (germline): MNHEY, SVGAGI. CDR3 length: 11 amino acids. The CDR3 DNA follows: TGTGCCAGCAGTTACGCCCACGAGCAGTACTTC. Encoded protein: CASSYAHEQYF.

The rearrangement links TRBV10-3 to TRBJ1-4; D gene uncertain. CDR1 is ENHRY, CDR2 SYGVKD, per germline. This CDR3 comprises 14 residues. V gave up 3 bases and J gave up 4 bases, with 9 bases separating them. The CDR3 sequence: CAISDAYNNEKLFF. The CDR3 region has the DNA TGTGCCATCAGTGATGCATATAATAATGAAAAACTGTTTTTT.